The rows below give T cell receptor beta chains drawn from one sample of a study of identifying expanded T cells in peripheral blood. Some clones are missing from TCRdb's copy, which holds only in-frame ones; the method was immunoSEQ multiplex PCR. The top ten hold approximately 6% of the sample, which has approximately 94,000 clones, 75% to 90% seen once. What was sequenced was blood. The origin of the receptors is a person aged 18 to 75 in good health. Both conserved end residues are part of each CDR3. A D gene is named only where the DNA matches it firmly. Clone size, where shown, is once, few, many, or a class for clones that have expanded.

size | J | V | D | CDR3 | DNA
. | TRBJ2-1 | TRBV14 | . | CASSQGDEQFF | TGTGCCAGCAGCCAGGGTGATGAGCAGTTCTTC
. | TRBJ2-1 | TRBV30 | . | CAWSGGGEQFF | TGTGCCTGGAGTGGGGGAGGTGAGCAGTTCTTC
. | TRBJ2-2 | TRBV30 | . | CAWSVRRGPGELFF | TGTGCCTGGAGTGTAAGGCGGGGCCCCGGGGAGCTGTTTTTT
. | TRBJ2-2 | TRBV7-3 | TRBD1 | CASSLGQGATGELFF | TGTGCCAGCAGCTTAGGACAGGGGGCCACCGGGGAGCTGTTTTTT
once | TRBJ1-2 | TRBV9 | . | CASSEGSSYGYTF | TGTGCCAGCAGCGAAGGGAGTAGTTATGGCTACACCTTC
. | TRBJ1-4 | TRBV2 | . | CATRDINEKLFF | TGTGCCACCCGGGACATAAATGAAAAACTGTTTTTT
. | TRBJ2-1 | TRBV29-1 | . | CSVEGGSYNEQFF | TGCAGCGTTGAAGGCGGCTCCTACAATGAGCAGTTCTTC
few | TRBJ2-6 | TRBV4-3 | . | CASSQEPGAGANVLTF | TGCGCCAGCAGCCAAGAACCGGGGGCTGGGGCCAACGTCCTGACTTTC
. | TRBJ1-3 | TRBV15 | TRBD1 | CATSRDARRGLTGNTIYF | TGTGCCACCAGCAGAGACGCCCGTAGGGGGCTGACTGGAAACACCATATATTTT
. | TRBJ1-1 | TRBV15 | . | CATSTQSGNTEAFF | TGTGCCACCAGCACTCAATCGGGGAACACTGAAGCTTTCTTT
. | TRBJ1-5 | TRBV19 | TRBD1 | CASSIKGAGNQPQHF | TGTGCCAGTAGTATTAAGGGGGCAGGCAATCAGCCCCAGCATTTT
. | TRBJ1-1 | TRBV5-6 | . | CASSRPLLESGRGTEAFF | TGTGCCAGCAGCCGACCCTTACTAGAGAGCGGCAGGGGCACTGAAGCTTTCTTT
. | TRBJ2-7 | TRBV7-6 | TRBD2 | CASSFGASGHEQYF | TGTGCCAGCAGCTTTGGAGCTAGCGGCCACGAGCAGTACTTC
few | TRBJ2-7 | TRBV10-2 | TRBD1 | CASAGGSYEQYF | TGCGCCAGCGCAGGGGGATCCTACGAGCAGTACTTC
. | TRBJ1-4 | TRBV4-1 | . | CASSQGGGYLKKLFF | TGCGCCAGCAGCCAAGGCGGCGGGTATCTTAAAAAACTGTTTTTT
. | TRBJ2-3 | TRBV19 | . | CASSIAGRGKGSDTQYF | TGTGCCAGTAGTATTGCGGGTAGGGGGAAAGGTTCAGATACGCAGTATTTT
. | TRBJ2-1 | TRBV6-6 | TRBD2 | CASHSGSFNEQFF | TGTGCCAGTCATAGCGGGAGTTTCAATGAGCAGTTCTTC
. | TRBJ2-3 | TRBV5-4 | . | CASSLAGGTDTQYF | TGTGCCAGCAGCTTGGCAGGGGGCACAGATACGCAGTATTTT
. | TRBJ2-7 | TRBV4-1 | . | CASSRSTPRDEQYF | TGCGCCAGCAGCCGCTCCACCCCTAGGGACGAGCAGTACTTC
. | TRBJ1-2 | TRBV7-9 | . | CASSLVPDNYGYTF | TGTGCCAGCAGCTTAGTTCCAGATAACTATGGCTACACCTTC
. | TRBJ1-5 | TRBV7-9 | TRBD1 | CASSPTGDHQPQHF | TGTGCCAGCAGCCCTACAGGGGATCATCAGCCCCAGCATTTT
. | TRBJ1-1 | TRBV4-1 | . | CASSQEGIEGLNTEAFF | TGCGCCAGCAGCCAAGAAGGGATTGAGGGGTTGAACACTGAAGCTTTCTTT
. | TRBJ1-5 | TRBV6-5 | . | CASSGRAGNQPQHF | TGTGCCAGCAGTGGGAGGGCGGGGAATCAGCCCCAGCATTTT
. | TRBJ1-3 | TRBV6-1 | . | CASSANGNTIYF | TGTGCCAGCAGTGCTAATGGAAACACCATATATTTT